This TCR beta chain was captured in a study of blood T cell repertoires in COVID-19. Across the study: Sites in the United States, Italy and Spain provided acute and convalescent COVID-19 samples. In each case, the material was cDNA or gDNA derived from T cells, B-cell-depleted T cells, or PBMCs.

The V end lost 5 bases, the J end lost 5 bases, and 13 bases lay between the germline ends. This CDR3 is 14 amino acids long. The germline V gene has CDR1 LNHDA and CDR2 SQIVND (reference sequence). In the original processing: Estimation of nucleated cell counts relied on the amplification of reference gene primers. This table comes from immunoSEQ multiplex PCR, and its TCRdb copy is limited to in-frame clones, with some not included. Clone size and the V and J calls come from that table; the DNA yielded D and trimming. The sample carries around 65,000 clones, around 79% recorded once. The sequenced material came from peripheral blood. The sequence was collected from a man between 60 and 70 years old with acute or convalescent COVID-19. The chain combines TRBV19 with TRBJ2-1, with a weak D call TRBD1 (5 bases). The CDR3 DNA reads as TGTGCCAGTAGTTTCACCCGGACAAACAATGAGCAGTTCTTC. It translates to CASSFTRTNNEQFF.